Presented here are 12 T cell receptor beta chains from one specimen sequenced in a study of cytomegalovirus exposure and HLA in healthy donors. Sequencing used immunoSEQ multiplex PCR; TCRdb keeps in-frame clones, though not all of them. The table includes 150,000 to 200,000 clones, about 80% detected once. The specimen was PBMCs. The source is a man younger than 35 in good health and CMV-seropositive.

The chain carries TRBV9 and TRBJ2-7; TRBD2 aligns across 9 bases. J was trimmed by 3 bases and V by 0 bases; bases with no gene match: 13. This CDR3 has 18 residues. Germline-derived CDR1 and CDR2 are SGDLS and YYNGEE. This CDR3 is CASSVATGGASGDYEQYF. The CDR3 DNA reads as TGTGCCAGCAGCGTAGCTACGGGGGGGGCTAGCGGGGACTACGAGCAGTACTTC.

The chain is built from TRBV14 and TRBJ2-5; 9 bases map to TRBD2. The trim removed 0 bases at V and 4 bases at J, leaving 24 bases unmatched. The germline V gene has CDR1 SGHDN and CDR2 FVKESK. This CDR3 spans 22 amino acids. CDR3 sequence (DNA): TGTGCCAGCAGCCAAGATAAAAGCCTACCGGCGGGAAGCGGGAGGATGGGAGAGACCCAGTACTTC. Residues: CASSQDKSLPAGSGRMGETQYF.

CDR3 nucleotide sequence: TGTGCCAGCAGTTTATCACGGGATACGCAGTATTTT. This codes for CASSLSRDTQYF. The V and J genes are TRBV28 and TRBJ2-3; no reliable D call. There are 12 residues in the CDR3. Per germline, CDR1 MDHEN and CDR2 SYDVKM. The V end was cut by 1 base, the J end by 6 bases, with 5 bases between.

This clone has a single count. The CDR3 bases are TGTGCCAGCAGCGGAGAGCGACTAGTTTCAAATGAGCAGTTCTTC. Protein: CASSGERLVSNEQFF. The J gene is TRBJ2-1, the V gene TRBV4-2; tentative D call: TRBD2 (6 bases). Between the trimmed V and J ends, which lost 5 bases and 7 bases, there was a span of 18 bases. The CDR3 is 15 amino acids. From germline, CDR1 is LGHNA and CDR2 YNFKEQ.

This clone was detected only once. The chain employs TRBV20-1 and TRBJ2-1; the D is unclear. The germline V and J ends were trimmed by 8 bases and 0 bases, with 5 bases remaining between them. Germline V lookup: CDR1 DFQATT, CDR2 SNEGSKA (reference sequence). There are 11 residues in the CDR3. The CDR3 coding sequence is TGCAGTCGGAGCTCCTACAATGAGCAGTTCTTC. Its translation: CSRSSYNEQFF.

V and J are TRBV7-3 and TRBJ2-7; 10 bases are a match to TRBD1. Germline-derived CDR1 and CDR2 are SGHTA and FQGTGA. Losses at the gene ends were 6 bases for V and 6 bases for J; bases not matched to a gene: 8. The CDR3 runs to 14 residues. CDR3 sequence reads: CASSLTGGFVEQYF. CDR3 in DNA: TGTGCCAGCAGTTTGACAGGGGGCTTTGTCGAGCAGTACTTC. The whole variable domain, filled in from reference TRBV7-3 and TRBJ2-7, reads GAGVSQTPSNKVTEKGKYVELRCDPISGHTALYWYRQSLGQGPEFLIYFQGTGAADDSGLPNDRFFAVRPEGSVSTLKIQRTERGDSAVYLCASSLTGGFVEQYFGPGTRLTVT.

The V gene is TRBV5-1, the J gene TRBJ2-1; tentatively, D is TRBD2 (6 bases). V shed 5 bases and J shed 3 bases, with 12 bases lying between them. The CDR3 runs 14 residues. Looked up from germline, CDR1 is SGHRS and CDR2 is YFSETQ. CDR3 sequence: CASSDGGVYNEQFF. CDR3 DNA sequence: TGCGCCAGCAGTGACGGAGGGGTCTACAATGAGCAGTTCTTC.

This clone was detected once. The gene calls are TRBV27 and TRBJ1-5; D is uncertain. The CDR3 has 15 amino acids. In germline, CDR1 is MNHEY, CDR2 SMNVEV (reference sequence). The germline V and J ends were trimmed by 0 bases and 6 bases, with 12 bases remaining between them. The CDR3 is CASSLSRPQRQPQHF. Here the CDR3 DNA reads TGTGCCAGCAGTTTATCGCGGCCCCAACGTCAGCCCCAGCATTTT.

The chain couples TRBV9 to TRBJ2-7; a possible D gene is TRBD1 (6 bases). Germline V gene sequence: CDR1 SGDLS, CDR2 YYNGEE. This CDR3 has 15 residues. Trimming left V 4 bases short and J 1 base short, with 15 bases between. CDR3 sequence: CASSSTGSPSYEQYF. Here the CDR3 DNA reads TGTGCCAGCAGCTCAACAGGGTCACCTTCCTACGAGCAGTACTTC.

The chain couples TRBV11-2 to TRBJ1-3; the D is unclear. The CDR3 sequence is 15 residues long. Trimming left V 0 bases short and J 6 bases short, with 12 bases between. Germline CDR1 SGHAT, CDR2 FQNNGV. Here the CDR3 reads CASSLEPRVENTIYF. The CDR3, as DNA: TGTGCCAGCAGCTTAGAACCGAGGGTCGAAAACACCATATATTTT. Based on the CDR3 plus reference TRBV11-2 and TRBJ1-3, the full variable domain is EAGVAQSPRYKIIEKRQSVAFWCNPISGHATLYWYQQILGQGPKLLIQFQNNGVVDDSQLPKDRFSAERLKGVDSTLKIQPAKLEDSAVYLCASSLEPRVENTIYFGEGSWLTVV.

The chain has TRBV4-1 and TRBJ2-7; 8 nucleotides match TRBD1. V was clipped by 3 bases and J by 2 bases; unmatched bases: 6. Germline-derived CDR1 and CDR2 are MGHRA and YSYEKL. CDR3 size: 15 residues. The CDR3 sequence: CASSHPGQGTYEQYF. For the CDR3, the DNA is TGCGCCAGCAGCCACCCCGGACAGGGAACCTACGAGCAGTACTTC.

DNA for the CDR3: TGTGCCTGGAGTGATATAACAGATACGCAGTATTTT. This sequence encodes CAWSDITDTQYF. This chain links TRBV30 with TRBJ2-3; D remains unclear. CDR3 length: 12 residues. Between the trimmed V and J ends, which lost 1 base and 3 bases, there was a span of 5 bases. Per the germline V gene, CDR1 is GTSNPN and CDR2 is SVGIG (reference sequence).